The clone carrying this T cell receptor beta chain was found a few times. The V and J ends lost 3 bases and 7 bases, in that order; junction bases with no gene match: 13. This CDR3 contains 17 residues. Germline V CDR1 and CDR2: KGHSH, LQKENI. This specimen belongs to a study of blood T cells in healthy people across ages. Sample-barcoded 5' priming and a J-beta primer mix drove a second PCR of about 7 to 12 cycles. TCRdb called the 5' RACE reads again in MiXCR, with one record for every CDR3 protein. The sample gives about 1.7 million distinct CDR3 sequences, 28% of which show up once; more than 6% is in the top ten.

Sequenced material: blood. The chain employs TRBV18 and TRBJ2-1, with 9 bases fitting TRBD1. The receptor comes from a woman in her 30s in good health. The CDR3 spells CASSPLTAGTGYNEQFF. CDR3 in DNA: TGTGCCAGCTCACCGCTCACTGCCGGGACAGGGTATAATGAGCAGTTCTTC.